This passage covers 21 T cell receptor beta chains from one sample sequenced in a study of tumor-infiltrating T cells and Merkel cell polyomavirus. Study at large: The T cells studied were CD8+ and recognized the Merkel cell polyomavirus KLL epitope.

All patients' tumors stained robustly positive for Merkel cell polyomavirus Large T antigen by immunohistochemistry. Clones were sequenced by immunoSEQ multiplex PCR, and TCRdb holds only the in-frame ones, with some missing. Of about 930 clones listed, 88% are singletons. Sample: lymph node tissue. The receptors here all came from a woman in her seventies with Merkel cell carcinoma.

The chain uses TRBV4-1 and TRBJ2-3, with 10 nucleotides matching TRBD1. The ends lost 0 bases at V and 5 bases at J; junction bases unmatched: 5. CDR3 length: 16 amino acids. CDR1 MGHRA and CDR2 YSYEKL come from the germline V gene. The CDR3 is CASSQDRTGGGDTQYF. CDR3 bases: TGCGCCAGCAGCCAAGACCGGACAGGGGGTGGAGATACGCAGTATTTT.

This chain links TRBV4-1 with TRBJ2-3; 15 positions match TRBD2. The CDR3 contains 17 residues. The trim removed 4 bases at V and 3 bases at J, leaving 5 bases unmatched. CDR1 is MGHRA, CDR2 YSYEKL, per germline. The CDR3 sequence: CASSPRTSGRVTDTQYF. The DNA of the CDR3 is TGCGCCAGCAGCCCGAGGACTAGCGGGAGGGTAACAGATACGCAGTATTTT.

This clone turned up a few times. The chain combines TRBV5-4 with TRBJ2-3; D gene ambiguous. With 4 bases removed from V and 1 base from J, the gap between germline ends came to 13 bases. Germline loops: CDR1 SGHNT, CDR2 YYREEE (reference sequence). CDR3 length equals 15 residues. The CDR3 region is CASSPGSTGTDTQYF. The CDR3 DNA sequence: TGTGCCAGCAGCCCCGGGTCGACTGGCACAGATACGCAGTATTTT.

The chain carries TRBV9 and TRBJ2-3, with D possibly matching TRBD1 (6 bases). CDR3 length: 15 residues. The V end was cut by 4 bases, the J end by 3 bases, with 15 bases between. Germline CDR1 SGDLS, CDR2 YYNGEE. The DNA for the CDR3 is TGTGCCAGCAGCACCCACTCCACAGGGACAGATACGCAGTATTTT. Its translation is CASSTHSTGTDTQYF. Supplemented by reference TRBV9 and TRBJ2-3, the full variable domain reads DSGVTQTPKHLITATGQRVTLRCSPRSGDLSVYWYQQSLDQGLQFLIQYYNGEERAKGNILERFSAQQFPDLHSELNLSSLELGDSALYFCASSTHSTGTDTQYFGPGTRLTVL.

The chain has TRBV23-1 and TRBJ2-7, with 10 bases matching TRBD2. Being an ORF, TRBV23-1 has a function that is uncertain. This CDR3 contains 18 residues. Unmatched junction bases numbered 14, after V lost 3 bases and J lost 3 bases. CDR3: CASSQVPTRLAGGYEQYV. CDR3 coding DNA: TGCGCCAGCAGTCAGGTTCCGACTAGACTAGCGGGTGGCTACGAGCAGTACGTC.

This chain joins TRBV9 and TRBJ2-1; TRBD2 matches 8 bases. V lost 0 bases to trimming and J lost 7 bases; unmatched junction nucleotides: 3. Germline loops: CDR1 SGDLS, CDR2 YYNGEE. The CDR3 is 14 amino acids. This CDR3 reads CASSVATGGNEQFF. CDR3 DNA sequence: TGTGCCAGCAGCGTAGCTACGGGGGGGAATGAGCAGTTCTTC.

The chain links TRBV18 to TRBJ2-5, with D unresolved. Germline assignment: CDR1 KGHSH and CDR2 LQKENI. V was pared by 3 bases and J by 0 bases, with 5 bases between. The CDR3 has 13 amino acids. CDR3 sequence (DNA): TGTGCCAGCTCACCGCAGGACCAAGAGACCCAGTACTTC. This codes for CASSPQDQETQYF.

The chain couples TRBV5-4 to TRBJ2-7, with D tentatively TRBD2 (6 bases). Germline-derived CDR1 and CDR2 are SGHNT and YYREEE (reference sequence). CDR3 size: 16 residues. The germline V and J ends were trimmed by 4 bases and 2 bases, with 19 bases remaining between them. In DNA form, the CDR3 reads TGTGCCAGCAGCCCTTTTCCCGGGACTGGTGCCTACGAGCAGTACTTC. It codes for CASSPFPGTGAYEQYF.

In this sample, this clone turned up once. V usage is TRBV5-4 and J usage is TRBJ2-7, with TRBD2 matching over 10 bases. Germline trimming cut 0 bases from V and 1 base from J; bases unmatched to any gene: 4. The CDR3 runs to 16 residues. The germline CDR1 and CDR2 sequences are SGHNT and YYREEE (reference sequence). The CDR3, as DNA: TGTGCCAGCAGCTTGGGGGGAGCGGGGGGGTCCTACGAGCAGTACTTC. It specifies CASSLGGAGGSYEQYF.

Of note for this clone: Germline is not matched at one junction end, which may reflect a read error. V is TRBV7-9 and J is TRBJ2-5; D perhaps matches TRBD2 (5 bases). The V gene's germline CDR1 is SEHNR and CDR2 FQNEAQ (reference sequence). The CDR3 is 9 amino acids. CDR3: CASGETQHF. The CDR3 DNA sequence: TGTGCCAGCGGGGAGACCCAGCACTTC.

The rearrangement joins TRBV29-1 to TRBJ1-1; D is unclear. The CDR3 sequence is 13 residues long. The V and J ends lost 4 bases and 0 bases respectively, with 9 bases between them. Germline CDR1 reads SQVTM; CDR2 reads ANQGSEA. This CDR3 reads CSVVYSLNTEAFF. In DNA, the CDR3 is TGCAGCGTTGTCTACAGTCTGAACACTGAAGCTTTCTTT.

The chain recombines TRBV7-6 with TRBJ2-1; maybe TRBD1 (5 bases). The CDR3 runs to 14 residues. The germline V gene encodes CDR1 SGHVS and CDR2 FNYEAQ. Trimming removed 4 bases from V and 4 bases from J, with 11 bases in between. CDR3 sequence: CASSSMDIYNEQFF. In DNA form, the CDR3 reads TGTGCCAGCAGCTCAATGGACATTTACAATGAGCAGTTCTTC.

V usage is TRBV6-6 and J usage is TRBJ1-5; a weak D match, TRBD1 (5 bases). This CDR3 spans 16 amino acids. Trimming took 8 bases from V and 0 from J, leaving 17 bases between them. Germline V gene lookup returns CDR1 MNHNY and CDR2 SVGAGI (reference sequence). The CDR3 region is CASDGQGPDSNQPQHF. Here the CDR3 DNA reads TGTGCCAGCGACGGTCAGGGCCCGGATAGCAATCAGCCCCAGCATTTT.

The chain employs TRBV7-6 and TRBJ2-7; D is undetermined. CDR1 SGHVS and CDR2 FNYEAQ come from the germline V gene. This CDR3 has 14 amino acids. V shed 7 bases and J shed 2 bases, with 15 bases lying between them. DNA of the CDR3: TGTGCCAGCACCCCGCCAGGTCAGGCCTACGAGCAGTACTTC. Translated: CASTPPGQAYEQYF.

The genes are TRBV4-2 and TRBJ2-3; TRBD2 aligns across 11 bases. The J segment lost 4 bases and the V segment lost 1 base, leaving 7 bases of the junction unmatched. CDR3 length equals 17 residues. Germline loops: CDR1 LGHNA, CDR2 YNFKEQ. CDR3: CASSQVLLAGESDTQYF. CDR3 nucleotides: TGTGCCAGCAGCCAAGTCCTACTAGCGGGAGAATCAGATACGCAGTATTTT.

The chain recombines TRBV2 with TRBJ1-1; no reliable D call. The CDR3 consists of 13 residues. Trimming removed 4 bases at V and 0 bases at J, with 6 bases between. Germline lookup yields CDR1 SNHLY and CDR2 FYNNEI. The CDR3 sequence: CASSAFLNTEAFF. CDR3 in DNA: TGTGCCAGCAGTGCTTTTCTGAACACTGAAGCTTTCTTT.

This clone was counted a few times. CDR3 DNA sequence: TGTGCCAGCAGCTTAGGCGTGACAGGGGTCTCGGAGCAGTACTTC. Amino acids: CASSLGVTGVSEQYF. This chain uses TRBV7-9 with TRBJ2-7, with 8 bases aligning to TRBD1. V was clipped by 1 base and J by 7 bases; unmatched bases: 9. The CDR3 has 15 amino acids. CDR1 is SEHNR and CDR2 is FQNEAQ in the germline V gene (reference sequence). The full variable domain, completed using reference TRBV7-9 and TRBJ2-7, is DTGVSQNPRHKITKRGQNVTFRCDPISEHNRLYWYRQTLGQGPEFLTYFQNEAQLEKSRLLSDRFSAERPKGSFSTLEIQRTEQGDSAMYLCASSLGVTGVSEQYFGPGTRLTVT.

This clone came up once. The V gene is TRBV28, the J gene TRBJ1-2; TRBD1 aligns across 9 bases. The V and J ends lost 7 bases and 6 bases, in that order; junction bases with no gene match: 9. In germline, CDR1 is MDHEN, CDR2 SYDVKM. The CDR3 totals 14 residues. The CDR3, as DNA: TGTGCCAGCACACAGGGGGACAGGGCGGATGGCTACACCTTC. Translation gives CASTQGDRADGYTF.

This clone was seen a single time. V and J are TRBV7-2 and TRBJ2-2; D not certain. The CDR3 extends over 14 amino acids. Trimming left V 2 bases short and J 9 bases short, with 13 bases between. Germline V lookup: CDR1 SGHTA, CDR2 FQGNSA. In DNA, the CDR3 is TGTGCCAGCAGCTTATCTAGTTTCTCCAGGGAGCTGTTTTTT. The encoded protein is CASSLSSFSRELFF.

In regard to this clone: No DNA is shown, since the ends of the CDR3 on it are uncertain; the CDR3 is the one TCRdb lists. This chain uses TRBV21-1 with TRBJ1-4; TRBD1 is the table's D call and was not checked against the DNA. TRBV21-1 represents a pseudogene. The CDR3 spans 17 amino acids, including both terminal residues. CDR3 amino acids: CASSKAVGQGANEKLFF.

The CDR3 is CASSWGQGADEKLFF. The CDR3 DNA reads as TGTGCCAGCAGCTGGGGACAGGGGGCGGATGAAAAACTGTTTTTT. V gene TRBV5-4 combines with J gene TRBJ1-4; the match to TRBD1 covers 12 bases. CDR1 is SGHNT and CDR2 is YYREEE in the germline V gene (reference sequence). Trimming took 3 bases from V and 6 from J; bases not matched to a gene: 3. The CDR3 runs to 15 residues.